These T cell receptor beta chains were read from a single sample in a study of blood T cell repertoires in COVID-19. Generated by immunoSEQ multiplex PCR, the TCRdb table keeps only in-frame clones and is missing some. Among around 190,000 clones listed, around 84% were seen once. Sequencing input: peripheral blood. The receptors shown here come from a woman over 75 with acute or convalescent COVID-19. The CDR3 runs from the conserved cysteine through the conserved F or W. The D gene is left open where the match is weak. Clone size is shown for a subset of rows, as once, few, many or a class of expanded clone.

V gene	D gene	clone size	J gene	CDR3 protein	CDR3 DNA
TRBV7-9	-	few	TRBJ1-1	CASSPSGGYTEAFF	TGTGCCAGCAGCCCGTCGGGGGGGTACACTGAAGCTTTCTTT
TRBV7-2	TRBD2	-	TRBJ2-1	CASSGWTSGSYHNEQFF	TGTGCCAGCAGCGGGTGGACTAGCGGGAGTTACCACAATGAGCAGTTCTTC
TRBV27	TRBD1	-	TRBJ1-2	CASRLGQGNYGYTF	TGTGCCAGCAGGCTGGGACAGGGAAACTATGGCTACACCTTC
TRBV3-1/TRBV3-2	TRBD1	few	TRBJ1-1	CASSQNTGGPVNTEAFF	TGTGCCAGCAGCCAAAATACAGGGGGGCCGGTGAACACTGAAGCTTTCTTT
TRBV7-8	TRBD1	-	TRBJ2-2	CASSTQQGAGGELFF	TGTGCCAGCAGCACCCAACAGGGGGCGGGGGGGGAGCTGTTTTTT
TRBV19	TRBD1	-	TRBJ2-3	CASTRGPGQGRVDTQYF	TGTGCCAGTACCCGAGGGCCGGGACAGGGGAGGGTAGATACGCAGTATTTT
TRBV7-2	-	-	TRBJ2-1	CASRRGLGWAQFF	TGTGCCAGCAGACGGGGACTGGGGTGGGCGCAGTTCTTC
TRBV4-1	TRBD2	-	TRBJ2-1	CASSQEREAGRSGRGLQWQFF	TGCGCCAGCAGCCAAGAAAGGGAGGCTGGCCGTAGCGGGAGAGGGCTACAATGGCAGTTCTTC
TRBV19	TRBD1	-	TRBJ1-1	CASTRGSYTEAFF	TGTGCCAGTACCAGGGGGAGCTACACTGAAGCTTTCTTT
TRBV7-2	-	-	TRBJ1-1	CASSPPPGQPLGTEAFF	TGTGCCAGCAGCCCTCCCCCGGGACAACCACTCGGTACTGAAGCTTTCTTT
TRBV27	TRBD1	-	TRBJ1-2	CASSFSRGLSNYGYTF	TGTGCCAGCAGTTTCTCCAGGGGGTTGTCTAACTATGGCTACACCTTC
TRBV10-3	-	few	TRBJ1-1	CAIRTDMNTEAFF	TGTGCCATCAGGACAGACATGAACACTGAAGCTTTCTTT
TRBV29-1	-	few	TRBJ1-2	CSVELALIGYGYTF	TGCAGCGTTGAATTAGCTCTCATCGGCTATGGCTACACCTTC
TRBV7-2	-	-	TRBJ2-2	CASSLNSGLNTGELFF	TGTGCCAGCAGCTTAAACAGCGGGCTGAACACCGGGGAGCTGTTTTTT
TRBV6-6	-	-	TRBJ1-4	CASSFPGANEKLFF	TGTGCCAGCAGTTTTCCAGGCGCGAATGAAAAACTGTTTTTT
TRBV18	TRBD1	once	TRBJ1-6	CASSPQDGQGSSYNSPLHF	TGTGCCAGCTCACCACAGGATGGACAGGGGAGCTCCTATAATTCACCCCTCCACTTT
TRBV7-2	TRBD2	-	TRBJ2-1	CASSSGLAGTQQFF	TGTGCCAGCAGCTCAGGACTAGCGGGAACCCAGCAGTTCTTC
TRBV19	-	-	TRBJ2-3	CASSGGGGHDTQYF	TGTGCCAGTAGTGGCGGCGGAGGGCACGATACGCAGTATTTT
TRBV9	-	-	TRBJ2-3	CASSVSLASSTDTQYF	TGTGCCAGCAGCGTGTCCCTGGCCTCTAGCACAGATACGCAGTATTTT
TRBV11-2	-	-	TRBJ1-6	CASSKVGSFDSPLHF	TGTGCCAGCAGTAAAGTTGGGAGCTTTGATTCACCCCTCCACTTT
TRBV19	-	-	TRBJ1-1	CASSSRGRFSEAFF	TGTGCCAGTAGTTCTCGGGGTAGGTTCTCTGAAGCTTTCTTT